A selection of T cell receptor beta chains follows, all from one sample in a study of neurological immune-mediated disorders. A single record per CDR3 protein comes from TCRdb applying MiXCR to the 5' RACE reads. This table has around 76,000 distinct CDR3 sequences, about 10% appearing once. Sample: PBMCs. Receptors originate from a man aged 25-45 years in good health. Both conserved end residues are part of each CDR3. A D gene is named only where the DNA matches it firmly. The size of a clone is reported for some rows only, either as once, few or many, or as a class for expanded clones.

14	many	TRBV13	TRBD1	TRBJ2-7	TGTGCCAGCAGCCTTAACAGGGGTTGGTACGAGCAGTACTTC	CASSLNRGWYEQYF
15	few	TRBV18	NA	TRBJ2-2	TGTGCCAGCTCAAGGACCGACAGAAACAGCGGGGAGCTGTTTTTT	CASSRTDRNSGELFF
16	many	TRBV28	NA	TRBJ2-3	TGTGCCAGCAGCCCCACCCCTCAGGGATTCACAGATACGCAGTATTTT	CASSPTPQGFTDTQYF
15	many	TRBV14	TRBD2	TRBJ2-1	TGTGCCAGCAGATTAGGGACTAGCGGGAGCAGGGAGCAGTTCTTC	CASRLGTSGSREQFF
16	many	TRBV20-1	NA	TRBJ1-1	TGCAGTGCTCGCAAGAAGTCCGGGACAAGGAACACTGAAGCTTTCTTT	CSARKKSGTRNTEAFF
15	many	TRBV28	TRBD1	TRBJ2-1	TGTGCCAGCCGATACAGGGGTGGGTCCTACAATGAGCAGTTCTTC	CASRYRGGSYNEQFF
13	few	TRBV20-1	NA	TRBJ2-7	TGCAGTGTTATTCAGGGGGGGAAGTACGAGCAGTACTTC	CSVIQGGKYEQYF
16	few	TRBV11-1	TRBD1	TRBJ2-1	TGTGCCAGCAGTCCAATCGGACAGGGGGCAATCAATGAGCAGTTCTTC	CASSPIGQGAINEQFF
14	many	TRBV24-1	NA	TRBJ2-5	TGTGCCACCAGTGATCCACAGGGTCAAGAGACCCAGTACTTC	CATSDPQGQETQYF
15	many	TRBV7-2	TRBD1	TRBJ1-6	TGTGCCAGCAGCCCACAGCAGGGGGGCGGTTCACCCCTCCACTTT	CASSPQQGGGSPLHF
14	many	TRBV5-1	TRBD1	TRBJ2-7	TGCGCCAGCAGCTTGGGACAGGGTCCGGACGAGCAGTACTTC	CASSLGQGPDEQYF
11	many	TRBV12-3/TRBV12-4	NA	TRBJ1-2	TGTGCCAGCAGGGGGATCGATGGCTACACCTTC	CASRGIDGYTF
13	many	TRBV11-2	NA	TRBJ2-7	TGTGCCAGCAGCTTAGAACTGTTCTACGAGCAGTACTTC	CASSLELFYEQYF
13	many	TRBV5-1	NA	TRBJ1-1	TGCGCCAGCAGCTATCAGCCTACAAATGAAGCTTTCTTT	CASSYQPTNEAFF
14	NA	TRBV7-2	TRBD1	TRBJ1-5	TGTGCCAGCAGCCCACTGACAGGGGGTCCGCCGCAGCATTTT	CASSPLTGGPPQHF
16	many	TRBV12-5	TRBD2	TRBJ2-3	TGTGCTAGTGCCCAGGGACTAGCGGGAGATGCAGATACGCAGTATTTT	CASAQGLAGDADTQYF
13	many	TRBV10-3	NA	TRBJ2-7	TGTGCCATCGGAGGGCCGTACCACCACGAGCAGTACTTC	CAIGGPYHHEQYF
14	many	TRBV11-3	NA	TRBJ2-7	TGTGCCAGCAGCTTAGCGGGAGCCCCCTACGAGCAGTACTTC	CASSLAGAPYEQYF
13	many	TRBV7-2	TRBD1	TRBJ2-3	TGTGCCAGCAGCTCCCAGGGGGCAGATACGCAGTATTTT	CASSSQGADTQYF
13	many	TRBV9	NA	TRBJ2-7	TGTGCCAGCAGCGGGGACCCAACCTACGAGCAGTACTTC	CASSGDPTYEQYF
13	many	TRBV10-3	NA	TRBJ2-7	TGTGCCACCGCCGGGACGGAGACCTACGAGCAGTACTTC	CATAGTETYEQYF
12	many	TRBV28	TRBD1	TRBJ2-7	TGTGCCAGCAGTTTCTCAGGGGGCGAGCAGTACTTC	CASSFSGGEQYF
12	many	TRBV5-1	NA	TRBJ1-4	TGCGCCAGCAGCTTGGAATCTGAAAAACTGTTTTTT	CASSLESEKLFF
13	many	TRBV5-1	NA	TRBJ2-7	TGCGCCAGCAGCTTGGTTAGGAACTACGAGCAGTACTTC	CASSLVRNYEQYF
13	many	TRBV4-1	NA	TRBJ1-2	TGCGCCAGCAGCCAACAGGGGCCAAGTGGCTACACCTTC	CASSQQGPSGYTF
18	many	TRBV5-1	NA	TRBJ2-2	TGCGCCAGCAGCCCTCGGACAGGGCCAGCGGGAGGCACCGGGGAGCTGTTTTTT	CASSPRTGPAGGTGELFF
14	many	TRBV7-2	NA	TRBJ2-5	TGTGCCAGCAGCCTTCTAGCGTTAGACGAGACCCAGTACTTC	CASSLLALDETQYF
13	medium-sized	TRBV20-1	TRBD1	TRBJ1-1	TGCAGGGGGGGGACAGGGGGCTACACTGAAGCTTTCTTT	CRGGTGGYTEAFF
14	many	TRBV28	NA	TRBJ1-5	TGTGCCAGCAGCGACAATCGGTCCGGTCAGCCCCAGCATTTT	CASSDNRSGQPQHF
16	many	TRBV27	NA	TRBJ2-3	TGTGCCAGCACTTCGACAGGGCGGAGGGTCGCAGATACGCAGTATTTT	CASTSTGRRVADTQYF
15	few	TRBV29-1	NA	TRBJ2-2	TGCAGCGTTGCTTACGGATTGGGTAGGACCGGGGAGCTGTTTTTT	CSVAYGLGRTGELFF
15	many	TRBV20-1	NA	TRBJ2-1	TGCAGTGCTCCCACCCCGCCAGTCTCCTACAATGAGCAGTTCTTC	CSAPTPPVSYNEQFF
15	many	TRBV5-1	NA	TRBJ1-6	TGCGCCAGCAGGCCAGGTGGATCAGAGAATTCACCCCTCCACTTT	CASRPGGSENSPLHF
15	many	TRBV28	TRBD1	TRBJ2-1	TGTGCCAGCAGTCCCCCGGGACAGGGATGGGATGAGCAGTTCTTC	CASSPPGQGWDEQFF
16	many	TRBV27	NA	TRBJ1-1	TGTGCCAGCAGTTTACAGGGACTTTATTTTAACACTGAAGCTTTCTTT	CASSLQGLYFNTEAFF
12	many	TRBV29-1	NA	TRBJ2-5	TGCAGCGCCTCAGGGGTACAAGAGACCCAGTACTTC	CSASGVQETQYF
17	many	TRBV5-1	NA	TRBJ2-1	TGCGCCAGCAGCTTGGCGGTAGATCTGTTAAGGTACAATGAGCAGTTCTTC	CASSLAVDLLRYNEQFF
16	many	TRBV27	NA	TRBJ2-1	TGTGCCAGCAGACGAGCCCTGGGACGGGAGAGGGATGAGCAGTTCTTC	CASRRALGRERDEQFF
15	NA	TRBV5-1	NA	TRBJ2-5	TGCGCCAGCAGCCCCAGGGTTGCTGGGGGGGAGACCCAGTACTTC	CASSPRVAGGETQYF
14	many	TRBV20-1	NA	TRBJ2-7	TGCAGTGCTAGGGGGCAGGGTAACTCCTACGAGCAGTACTTC	CSARGQGNSYEQYF
14	many	TRBV7-2	NA	TRBJ1-1	TGTGCCAGCAGCTTTTCTTCGGCGAACACTGAAGCTTTCTTT	CASSFSSANTEAFF